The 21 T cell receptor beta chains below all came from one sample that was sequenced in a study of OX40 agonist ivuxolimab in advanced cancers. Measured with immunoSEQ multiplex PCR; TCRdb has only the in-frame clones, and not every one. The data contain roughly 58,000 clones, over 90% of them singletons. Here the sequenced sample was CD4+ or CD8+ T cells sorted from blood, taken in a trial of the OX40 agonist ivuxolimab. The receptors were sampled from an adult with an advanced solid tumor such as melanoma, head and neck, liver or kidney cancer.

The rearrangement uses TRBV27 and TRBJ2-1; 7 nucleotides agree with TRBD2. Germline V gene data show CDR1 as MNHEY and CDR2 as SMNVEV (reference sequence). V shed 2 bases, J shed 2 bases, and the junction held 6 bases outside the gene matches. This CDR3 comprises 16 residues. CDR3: CASSLGTGLPYNEQFF. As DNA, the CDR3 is TGTGCCAGCAGTTTAGGGACGGGACTACCCTACAATGAGCAGTTCTTC.

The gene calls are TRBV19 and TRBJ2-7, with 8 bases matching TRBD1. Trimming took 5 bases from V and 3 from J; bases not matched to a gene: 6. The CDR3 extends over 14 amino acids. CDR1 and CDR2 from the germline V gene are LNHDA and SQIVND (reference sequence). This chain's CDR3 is CASSHQGAVYEQYF. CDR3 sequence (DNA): TGTGCCAGTAGTCACCAGGGGGCCGTCTACGAGCAGTACTTC.

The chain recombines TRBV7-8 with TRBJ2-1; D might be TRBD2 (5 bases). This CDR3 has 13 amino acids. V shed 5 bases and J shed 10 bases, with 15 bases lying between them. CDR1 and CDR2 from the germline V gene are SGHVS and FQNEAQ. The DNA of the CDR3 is TGTGCCAGCAGCCCGGACTCCCCCGAGGAGCAGTTCTTC. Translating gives CASSPDSPEEQFF.

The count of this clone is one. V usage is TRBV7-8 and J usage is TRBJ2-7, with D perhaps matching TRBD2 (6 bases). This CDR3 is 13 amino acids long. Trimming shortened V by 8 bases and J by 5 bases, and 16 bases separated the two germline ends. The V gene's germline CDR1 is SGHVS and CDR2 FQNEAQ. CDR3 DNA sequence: TGTGCCAGCGGGACTGGGAGGTTCGACGAGCAGTACTTC. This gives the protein CASGTGRFDEQYF. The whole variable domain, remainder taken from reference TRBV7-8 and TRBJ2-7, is GAGVSQSPRYKVAKRGQDVALRCDPISGHVSLFWYQQALGQGPEFLTYFQNEAQLDKSGLPSDRFFAERPEGSVSTLKIQRTQQEDSAVYLCASGTGRFDEQYFGPGTRLTVT.

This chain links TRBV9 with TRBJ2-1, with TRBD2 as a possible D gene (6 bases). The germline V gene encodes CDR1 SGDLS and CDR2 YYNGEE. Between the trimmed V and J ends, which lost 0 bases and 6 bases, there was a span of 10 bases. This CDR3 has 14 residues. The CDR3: CASSVAGVPNEQFF. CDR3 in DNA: TGTGCCAGCAGCGTAGCGGGAGTCCCCAATGAGCAGTTCTTC.

This chain's CDR3 is CASSQGTSGELFF. CDR3 bases: TGTGCCAGCAGCCAAGGAACCTCCGGGGAGCTGTTTTTT. V gene TRBV14 combines with J gene TRBJ2-2; D is unclear. Germline lookup yields CDR1 SGHDN and CDR2 FVKESK. Deletions cut 1 base from V and 6 bases from J, with 6 bases between. The length of the CDR3 is 13 residues.

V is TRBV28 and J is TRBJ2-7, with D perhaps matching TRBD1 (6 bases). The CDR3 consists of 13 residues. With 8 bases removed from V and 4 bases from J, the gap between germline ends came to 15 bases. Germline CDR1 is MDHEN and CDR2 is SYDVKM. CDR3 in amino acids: CASLPRGWYEQYF. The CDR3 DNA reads TGTGCCAGCCTTCCCAGGGGTTGGTACGAGCAGTACTTC.

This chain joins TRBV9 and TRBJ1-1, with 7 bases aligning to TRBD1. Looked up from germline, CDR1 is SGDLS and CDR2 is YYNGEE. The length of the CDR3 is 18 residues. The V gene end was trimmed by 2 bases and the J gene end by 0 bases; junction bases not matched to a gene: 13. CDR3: CASSVNPAGDSLNTEAFF. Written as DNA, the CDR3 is TGTGCCAGCAGCGTGAACCCGGCAGGGGACAGCCTGAACACTGAAGCTTTCTTT.

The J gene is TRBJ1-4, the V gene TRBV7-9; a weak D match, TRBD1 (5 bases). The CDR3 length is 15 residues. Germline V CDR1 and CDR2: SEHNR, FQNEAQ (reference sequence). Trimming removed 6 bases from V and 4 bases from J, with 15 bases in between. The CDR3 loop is CASSIDGDHNEKLFF. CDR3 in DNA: TGTGCCAGCAGTATCGACGGGGACCATAATGAAAAACTGTTTTTT.

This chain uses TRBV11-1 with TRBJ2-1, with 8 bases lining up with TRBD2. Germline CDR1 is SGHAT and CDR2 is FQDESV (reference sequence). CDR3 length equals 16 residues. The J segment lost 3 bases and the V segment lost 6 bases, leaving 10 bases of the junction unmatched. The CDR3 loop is CASRTSGTRIYNEQFF. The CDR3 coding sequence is TGTGCCAGCAGAACCTCCGGGACTAGAATCTACAATGAGCAGTTCTTC.

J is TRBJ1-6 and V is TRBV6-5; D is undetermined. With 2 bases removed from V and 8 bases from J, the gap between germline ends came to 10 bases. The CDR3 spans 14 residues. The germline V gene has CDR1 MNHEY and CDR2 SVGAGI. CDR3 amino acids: CASSYDAGYSPLHF. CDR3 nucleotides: TGTGCCAGCAGTTACGATGCAGGATATTCACCCCTCCACTTT.

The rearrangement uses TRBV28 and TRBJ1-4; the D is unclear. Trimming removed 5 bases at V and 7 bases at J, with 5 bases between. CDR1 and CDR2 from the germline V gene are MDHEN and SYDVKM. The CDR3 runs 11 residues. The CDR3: CASSRLEKLFF. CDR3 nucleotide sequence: TGTGCCAGCAGTCGTCTTGAAAAACTGTTTTTT.

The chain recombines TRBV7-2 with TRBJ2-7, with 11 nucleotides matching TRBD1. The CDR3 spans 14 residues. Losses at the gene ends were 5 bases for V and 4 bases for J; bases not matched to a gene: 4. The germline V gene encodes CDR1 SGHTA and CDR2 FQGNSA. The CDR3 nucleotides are TGTGCCAGCAGCCCCGGACAGGGGGCATACGAGCAGTACTTC. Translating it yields CASSPGQGAYEQYF.

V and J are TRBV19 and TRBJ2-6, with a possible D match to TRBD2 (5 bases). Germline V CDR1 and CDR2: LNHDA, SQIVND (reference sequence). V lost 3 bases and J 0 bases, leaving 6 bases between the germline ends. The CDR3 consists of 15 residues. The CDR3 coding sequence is TGTGCCAGTAGTATCGACTACTCTGGGGCCAACGTCCTGACTTTC. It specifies CASSIDYSGANVLTF.

The chain's CDR3 is CASSLQRGIGVGNIQYF. The CDR3 nucleotides read TGCGCCAGCAGCCTCCAAAGGGGAATTGGGGTAGGAAACATTCAGTACTTC. This chain joins TRBV4-3 and TRBJ2-4; D might be TRBD1 (5 bases). The CDR3 is 17 amino acids. V was shortened by 4 bases and J by 6 bases, with 22 bases between the two germline ends. Germline V gene data show CDR1 as LGHNA and CDR2 as YSLEER.

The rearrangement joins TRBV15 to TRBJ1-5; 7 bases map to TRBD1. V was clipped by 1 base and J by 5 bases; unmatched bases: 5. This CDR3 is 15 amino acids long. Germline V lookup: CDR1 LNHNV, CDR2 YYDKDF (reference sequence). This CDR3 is CATSRVRQGDQPQHF. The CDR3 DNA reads TGTGCCACCAGCAGAGTTCGACAGGGAGATCAGCCCCAGCATTTT.

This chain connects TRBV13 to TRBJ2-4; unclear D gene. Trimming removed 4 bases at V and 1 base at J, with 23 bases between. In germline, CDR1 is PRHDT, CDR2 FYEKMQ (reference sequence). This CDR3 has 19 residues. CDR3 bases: TGTGCCAGCAGCTCCAATCTAGAGGCCGATAATCTGGCCAAAAACATTCAGTACTTC. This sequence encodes CASSSNLEADNLAKNIQYF.

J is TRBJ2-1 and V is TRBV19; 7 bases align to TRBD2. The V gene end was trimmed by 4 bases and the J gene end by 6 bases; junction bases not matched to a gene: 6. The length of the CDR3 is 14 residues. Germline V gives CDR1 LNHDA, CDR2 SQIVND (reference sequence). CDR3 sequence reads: CASSTLAGGNEQFF. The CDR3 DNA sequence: TGTGCCAGTAGTACCTTAGCGGGCGGCAATGAGCAGTTCTTC.

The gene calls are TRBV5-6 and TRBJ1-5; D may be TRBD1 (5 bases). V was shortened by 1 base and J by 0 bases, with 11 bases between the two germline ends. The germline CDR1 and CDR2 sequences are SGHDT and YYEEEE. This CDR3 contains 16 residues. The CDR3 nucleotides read TGTGCCAGCAGCTTGTCAGGACACGTTAGCAATCAGCCCCAGCATTTT. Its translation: CASSLSGHVSNQPQHF.

The CDR3 spells CASTPGPRKYEQYF. CDR3 in DNA: TGTGCCAGCACCCCCGGTCCCAGAAAATACGAGCAGTACTTC. The chain recombines TRBV28 with TRBJ2-7; no reliable D call. Germline-derived CDR1 and CDR2 are MDHEN and SYDVKM. The length of the CDR3 is 14 residues. V lost 7 bases, J lost 4 bases, and 17 bases lay in between.

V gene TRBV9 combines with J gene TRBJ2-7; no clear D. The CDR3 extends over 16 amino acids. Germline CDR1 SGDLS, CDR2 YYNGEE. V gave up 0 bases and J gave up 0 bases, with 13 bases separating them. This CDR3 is CASSVGLGPYSYEQYF. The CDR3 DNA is TGTGCCAGCAGCGTAGGGCTTGGGCCATACTCCTACGAGCAGTACTTC.